Described below is a single T cell receptor beta chain sequence and its context. The antigen is undetermined. This specimen belongs to a study of OX40 agonist ivuxolimab in advanced cancers. Looking at the study overall: Patients assigned to dose escalation were diagnosed with hepatocellular carcinoma, melanoma, renal cell or head and neck cancer. Earlier treatment with anti-PD-1, anti-PD-L1 or anti-CTLA-4 was permitted, and less than 50% had received some. Aged about 23 to 80 with a mean of roughly 63 years, they were almost 85% male. Study findings and constraints: Low normalized T-cell clonal expansion was also seen in some nonresponders.

The V and J ends lost 3 bases and 0 bases, in that order; junction bases with no gene match: 11. CDR1 and CDR2 (germline): GTSNPN, SVGIG (reference sequence). The CDR3 loop spans 16 amino acids. The protocol was immunoSEQ multiplex PCR, while the TCRdb copy is restricted to in-frame clones and leaves out a portion. The sample gives 50,000 or so clones, 85% of which show up once; approximately 20% is in the top ten. The chain carries TRBV30 and TRBJ2-7; 7 bases match TRBD1. The TCR originated in an adult with an advanced solid tumor such as melanoma, head and neck, liver or kidney cancer. Here the sequenced sample was CD4+ or CD8+ T cells sorted from blood, taken in a trial of the OX40 agonist ivuxolimab. CDR3 residues: CAWSDDPGQHSYEQYF. In DNA form, the CDR3 reads TGTGCCTGGAGCGACGATCCGGGACAGCACTCCTACGAGCAGTACTTC. Full variable domain (missing parts from reference TRBV30 and TRBJ2-7): SQTIHQWPATLVQPVGSPLSLECTVEGTSNPNLYWYRQAAGRGLQLLFYSVGIGQISSEVPQNLSASRPQDRQFILSSKKLLLSDSGFYLCAWSDDPGQHSYEQYFGPGTRLTVT.